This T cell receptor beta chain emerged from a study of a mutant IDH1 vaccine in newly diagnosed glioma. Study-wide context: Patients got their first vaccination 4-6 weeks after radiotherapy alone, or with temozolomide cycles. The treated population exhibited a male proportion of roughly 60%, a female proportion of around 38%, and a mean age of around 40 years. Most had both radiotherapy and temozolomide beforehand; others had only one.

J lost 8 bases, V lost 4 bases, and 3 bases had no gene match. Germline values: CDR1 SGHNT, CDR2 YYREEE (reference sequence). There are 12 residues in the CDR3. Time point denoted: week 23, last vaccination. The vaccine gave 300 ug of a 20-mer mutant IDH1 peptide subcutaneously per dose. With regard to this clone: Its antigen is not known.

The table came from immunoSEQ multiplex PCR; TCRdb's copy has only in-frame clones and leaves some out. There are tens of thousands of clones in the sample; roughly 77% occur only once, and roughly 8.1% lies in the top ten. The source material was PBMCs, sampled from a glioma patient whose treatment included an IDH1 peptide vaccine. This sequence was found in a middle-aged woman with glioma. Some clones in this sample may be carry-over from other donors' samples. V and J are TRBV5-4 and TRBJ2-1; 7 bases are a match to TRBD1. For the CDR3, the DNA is TGTGCCAGCAGCGCCGGGACAGATGAGCAGTTCTTC. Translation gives CASSAGTDEQFF.